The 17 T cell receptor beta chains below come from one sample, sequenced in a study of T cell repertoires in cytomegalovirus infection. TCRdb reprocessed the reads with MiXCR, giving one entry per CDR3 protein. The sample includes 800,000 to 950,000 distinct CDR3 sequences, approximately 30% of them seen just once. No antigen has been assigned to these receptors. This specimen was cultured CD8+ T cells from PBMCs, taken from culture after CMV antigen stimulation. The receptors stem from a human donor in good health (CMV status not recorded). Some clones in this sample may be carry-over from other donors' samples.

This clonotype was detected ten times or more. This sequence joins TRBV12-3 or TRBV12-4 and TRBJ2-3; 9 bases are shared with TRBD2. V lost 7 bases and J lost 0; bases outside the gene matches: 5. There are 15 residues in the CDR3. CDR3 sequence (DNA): TGTGCCAGCACTGATAGCGGGGGAAGCACAGATACGCAGTATTTT. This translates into CASTDSGGSTDTQYF.

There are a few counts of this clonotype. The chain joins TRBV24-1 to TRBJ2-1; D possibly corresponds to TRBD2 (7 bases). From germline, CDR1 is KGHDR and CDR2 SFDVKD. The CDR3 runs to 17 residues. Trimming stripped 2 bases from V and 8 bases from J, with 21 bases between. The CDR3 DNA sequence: TGTGCCACCAGTGATTCGGGGGGCTCCAAACCGGCGGATGAGCAGTTCTTC. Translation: CATSDSGGSKPADEQFF.

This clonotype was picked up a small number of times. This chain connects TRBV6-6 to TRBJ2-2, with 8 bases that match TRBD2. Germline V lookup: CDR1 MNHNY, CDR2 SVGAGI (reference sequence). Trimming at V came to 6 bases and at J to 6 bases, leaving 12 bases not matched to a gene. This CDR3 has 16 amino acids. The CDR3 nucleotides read TGTGCCAGCAGCCCCGAAGGCGGGGGGTGGGCCGGGGAGCTGTTTTTT. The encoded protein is CASSPEGGGWAGELFF.

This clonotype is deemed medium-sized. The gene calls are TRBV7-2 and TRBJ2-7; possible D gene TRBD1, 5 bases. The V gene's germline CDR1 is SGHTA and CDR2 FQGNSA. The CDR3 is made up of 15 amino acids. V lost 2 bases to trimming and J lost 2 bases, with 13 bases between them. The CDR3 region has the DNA TGTGCCAGCAGCTTAAGGGCAATGGGGCCCTACGAGCAGTACTTC. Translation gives CASSLRAMGPYEQYF.

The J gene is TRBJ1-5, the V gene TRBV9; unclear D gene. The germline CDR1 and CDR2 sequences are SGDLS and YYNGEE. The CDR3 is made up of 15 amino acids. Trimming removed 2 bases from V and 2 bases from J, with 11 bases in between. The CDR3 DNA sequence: TGTGCCAGCAGCGTCTCCGGGAATCGCAATCAGCCCCAGCATTTT. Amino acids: CASSVSGNRNQPQHF. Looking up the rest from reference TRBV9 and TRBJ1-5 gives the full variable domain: DSGVTQTPKHLITATGQRVTLRCSPRSGDLSVYWYQQSLDQGLQFLIQYYNGEERAKGNILERFSAQQFPDLHSELNLSSLELGDSALYFCASSVSGNRNQPQHFGDGTRLSIL.

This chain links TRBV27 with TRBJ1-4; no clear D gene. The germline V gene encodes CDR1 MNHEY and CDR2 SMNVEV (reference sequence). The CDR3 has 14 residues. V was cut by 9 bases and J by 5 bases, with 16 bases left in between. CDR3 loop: CASRPGVVNEKLFF. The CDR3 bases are TGTGCCAGTCGTCCCGGGGTAGTGAATGAAAAACTGTTTTTT.

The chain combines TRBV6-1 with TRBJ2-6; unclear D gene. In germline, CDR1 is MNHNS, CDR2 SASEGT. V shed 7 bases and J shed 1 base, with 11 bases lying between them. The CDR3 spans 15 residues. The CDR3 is CASTSGLSGANVLTF. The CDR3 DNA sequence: TGTGCCAGCACCTCCGGCCTTTCTGGGGCCAACGTCCTGACTTTC.

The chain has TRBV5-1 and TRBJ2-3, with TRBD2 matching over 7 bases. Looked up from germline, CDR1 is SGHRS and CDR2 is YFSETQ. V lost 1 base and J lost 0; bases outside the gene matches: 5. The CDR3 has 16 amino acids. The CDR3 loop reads CASSLRASGSTDTQYF. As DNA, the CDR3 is TGCGCCAGCAGCTTGAGAGCTAGCGGAAGCACAGATACGCAGTATTTT.

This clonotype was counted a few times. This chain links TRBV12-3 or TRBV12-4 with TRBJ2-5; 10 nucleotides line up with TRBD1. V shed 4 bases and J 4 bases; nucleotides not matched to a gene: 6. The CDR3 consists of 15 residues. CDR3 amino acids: CASSSAGQGRETQYF. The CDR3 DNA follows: TGTGCCAGCAGTTCGGCGGGACAGGGGAGAGAGACCCAGTACTTC.

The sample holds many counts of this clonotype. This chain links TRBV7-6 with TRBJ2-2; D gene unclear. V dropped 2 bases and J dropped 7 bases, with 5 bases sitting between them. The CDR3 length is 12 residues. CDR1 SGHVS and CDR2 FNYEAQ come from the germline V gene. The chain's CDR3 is CASSLINGELFF. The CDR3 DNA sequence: TGTGCCAGCAGCTTAATCAACGGGGAGCTGTTTTTT.

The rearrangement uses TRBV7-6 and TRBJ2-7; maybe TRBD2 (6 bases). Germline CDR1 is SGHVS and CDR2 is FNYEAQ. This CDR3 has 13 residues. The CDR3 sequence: CVSSLAAASEQYV. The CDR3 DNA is TGTGTCAGCAGCTTAGCGGCCGCCAGCGAGCAGTACGTC.

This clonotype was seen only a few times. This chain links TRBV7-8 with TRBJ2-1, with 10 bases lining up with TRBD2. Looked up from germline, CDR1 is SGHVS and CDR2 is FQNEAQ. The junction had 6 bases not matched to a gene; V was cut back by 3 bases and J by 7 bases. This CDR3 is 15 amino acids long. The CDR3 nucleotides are TGTGCCAGCAGCTTCGAAGCGGGGGGGCGGAATGAGCAGTTCTTC. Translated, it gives CASSFEAGGRNEQFF.

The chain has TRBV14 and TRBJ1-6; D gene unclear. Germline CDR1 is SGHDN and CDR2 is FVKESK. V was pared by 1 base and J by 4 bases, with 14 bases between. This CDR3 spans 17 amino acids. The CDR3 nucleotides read TGTGCCAGCAGCCAAGGAGGAAATCTCATATATAATTCACCCCTCCACTTT. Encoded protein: CASSQGGNLIYNSPLHF.

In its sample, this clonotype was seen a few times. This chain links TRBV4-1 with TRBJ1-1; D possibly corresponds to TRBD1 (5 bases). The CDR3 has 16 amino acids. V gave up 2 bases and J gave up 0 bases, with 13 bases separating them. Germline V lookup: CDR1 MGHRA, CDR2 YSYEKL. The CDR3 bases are TGCGCCAGCAGCCAATTAACTAGAGGGGTGAACACTGAAGCTTTCTTT. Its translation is CASSQLTRGVNTEAFF.

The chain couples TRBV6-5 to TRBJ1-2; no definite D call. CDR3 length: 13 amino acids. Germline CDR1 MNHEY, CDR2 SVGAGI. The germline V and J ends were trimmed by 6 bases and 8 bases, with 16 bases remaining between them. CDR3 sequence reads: CASSLTPLEGYTF. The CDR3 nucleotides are TGTGCCAGCAGCCTGACACCTCTGGAGGGCTACACCTTC.

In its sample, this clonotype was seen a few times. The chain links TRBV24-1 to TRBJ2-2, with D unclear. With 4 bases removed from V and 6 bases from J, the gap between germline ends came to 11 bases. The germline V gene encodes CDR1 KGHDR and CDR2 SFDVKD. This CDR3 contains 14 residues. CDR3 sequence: CATSDPDRPGELFF. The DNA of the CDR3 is TGTGCCACCAGTGACCCGGACCGCCCCGGGGAGCTGTTTTTT.

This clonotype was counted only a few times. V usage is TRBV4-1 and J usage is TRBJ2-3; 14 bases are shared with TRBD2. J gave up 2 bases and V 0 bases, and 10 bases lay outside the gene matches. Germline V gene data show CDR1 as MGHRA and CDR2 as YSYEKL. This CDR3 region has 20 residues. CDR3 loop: CASSQDGLGTSGGPTDTQYF. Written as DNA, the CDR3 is TGCGCCAGCAGCCAAGACGGCTTAGGGACTAGCGGGGGACCCACAGATACGCAGTATTTT.